This T cell receptor beta chain is drawn from a study of cytomegalovirus exposure and HLA in healthy donors. General study results and limits: Later analysis revealed greater clonal expansion in HLA-associated TCR beta chains than in equally common others.

The CDR3 has 13 residues. CDR1 is SQVTM and CDR2 is ANQGSEA in the germline V gene. J lost 4 bases, V lost 8 bases, and 7 bases had no gene match. Turning to this clone: No antigen is known for it.

Vbeta (60) and Jbeta (13) primers were used in the PCR. TCRdb's table, derived via immunoSEQ multiplex PCR, lists solely in-frame clones and lacks some. The table has under 150,000 clones, roughly 79% seen once. This chain links TRBV29-1 with TRBJ1-1; 10 bases are shared with TRBD1. The TCR sequence derives from a male donor in good health and CMV-seronegative. The source material was PBMCs. CDR3 sequence (DNA): TGCAGCTCAGACAGGGGGCTCGGCACTGAAGCTTTCTTT. Translating it yields CSSDRGLGTEAFF.